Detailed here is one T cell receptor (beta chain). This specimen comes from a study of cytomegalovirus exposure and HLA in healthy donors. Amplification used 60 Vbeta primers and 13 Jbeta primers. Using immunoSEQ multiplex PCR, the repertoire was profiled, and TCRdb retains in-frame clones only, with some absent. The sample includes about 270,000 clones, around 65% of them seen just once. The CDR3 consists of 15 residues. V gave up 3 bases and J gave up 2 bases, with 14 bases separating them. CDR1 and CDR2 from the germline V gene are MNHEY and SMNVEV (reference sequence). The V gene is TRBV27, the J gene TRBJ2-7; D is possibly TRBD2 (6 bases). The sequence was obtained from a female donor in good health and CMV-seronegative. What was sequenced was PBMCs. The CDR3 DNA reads TGTGCCAGCAGTTTTGGGGGACTCAATCCCTACGAGCAGTACTTC. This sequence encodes CASSFGGLNPYEQYF.